A single sample gave rise to the 27 T cell receptor beta chains below, sequenced in a study of blood T cell repertoires in COVID-19. The table came from immunoSEQ multiplex PCR; TCRdb's copy has only in-frame clones and leaves some out. Of tens of thousands of clones in the sample, about nine tenths were seen once. The specimen sequenced was peripheral blood. Source of these receptors: a woman aged 80 or over with active or convalescent COVID-19.

This clone occurred once. The V gene is TRBV6-5, the J gene TRBJ1-1; D is unresolved. CDR1 is MNHEY and CDR2 is SVGAGI in the germline V gene. The CDR3 sequence is 13 residues long. Trimming took 7 bases from V and 0 from J, leaving 9 bases between them. This chain's CDR3 is CASNLDLNTEAFF. The CDR3 bases are TGTGCCAGCAATCTAGACTTGAACACTGAAGCTTTCTTT.

The sample holds one count of this clone. The genes are TRBV9 and TRBJ2-3; D may be TRBD2 (5 bases). Trimming stripped 0 bases from V and 1 base from J, with 9 bases between. The germline gives CDR1 SGDLS, CDR2 YYNGEE. The CDR3 contains 15 residues. The CDR3 loop is CASSVGLAGTDTQYF. The CDR3 DNA is TGTGCCAGCAGCGTAGGGCTAGCCGGCACAGATACGCAGTATTTT.

This sequence joins TRBV2 and TRBJ2-3; D gene uncertain. The CDR3 runs 15 residues. Trimming removed 7 bases at V and 8 bases at J, with 22 bases between. CDR1 is SNHLY and CDR2 is FYNNEI in the germline V gene. CDR3 bases: TGTGCCAGCACAAAAGAGATAAATATTGGCGGTACGCAGTATTTT. This sequence encodes CASTKEINIGGTQYF. The full variable domain, completed using reference TRBV2 and TRBJ2-3, is EPEVTQTPSHQVTQMGQEVILRCVPISNHLYFYWYRQILGQKVEFLVSFYNNEISEKSEIFDDQFSVERPDGSNFTLKIRSTKLEDSAMYFCASTKEINIGGTQYFGPGTRLTVL.

The chain has TRBV6-5 and TRBJ1-2; unclear D gene. Germline V gene sequence: CDR1 MNHEY, CDR2 SVGAGI. V dropped 5 bases and J dropped 0 bases, with 10 bases sitting between them. The CDR3 spans 14 residues. The CDR3 coding sequence is TGTGCCAGCAGTAACCGAGTCGCTAACTATGGCTACACCTTC. Its translation: CASSNRVANYGYTF.

The gene calls are TRBV6-2 or TRBV6-3 and TRBJ2-3; TRBD1 matches at 7 bases. This CDR3 comprises 14 residues. From germline, CDR1 is MNHEY and CDR2 SVGEGT. Losses at the gene ends were 6 bases for V and 4 bases for J; bases not matched to a gene: 7. The CDR3 spells CASSFGQAADTQYF. As DNA, the CDR3 is TGTGCCAGCAGCTTTGGACAGGCCGCAGATACGCAGTATTTT.

V is TRBV19 and J is TRBJ2-3; TRBD2 agrees at 9 bases. Germline V gene lookup returns CDR1 LNHDA and CDR2 SQIVND (reference sequence). This CDR3 comprises 14 residues. The J segment lost 2 bases and the V segment lost 8 bases, leaving 5 bases of the junction unmatched. CDR3 sequence (DNA): TGTGCCAGTGCCGGGACTAGCCCCACAGATACGCAGTATTTT. The encoded protein is CASAGTSPTDTQYF.

The chain couples TRBV5-4 to TRBJ1-3, with 8 bases lining up with TRBD1. Germline CDR1 reads SGHNT; CDR2 reads YYREEE (reference sequence). CDR3 length: 15 residues. Germline trimming cut 0 bases from V and 5 bases from J; bases unmatched to any gene: 4. The CDR3 protein is CASSLAGTGRNTIYF. CDR3 in DNA: TGTGCCAGCAGCTTGGCCGGGACAGGCAGAAACACCATATATTTT. The variable domain in full, with the rest retrieved from reference TRBV5-4 and TRBJ1-3, is ETGVTQSPTHLIKTRGQQVTLRCSSQSGHNTVSWYQQALGQGPQFIFQYYREEENGRGNFPPRFSGLQFPNYSSELNVNALELDDSALYLCASSLAGTGRNTIYFGEGSWLTVV.

The table lists this clone with a few counts. The gene calls are TRBV6-1 and TRBJ1-1; no definite D call. V gave up 2 bases and J gave up 7 bases, with 11 bases separating them. The germline gives CDR1 MNHNS, CDR2 SASEGT. The length of the CDR3 is 13 residues. CDR3 loop: CASSEKLRFEAFF. In nucleotides, the CDR3 is TGTGCCAGCAGTGAAAAACTCAGGTTTGAAGCTTTCTTT.

The rearrangement links TRBV24-1 to TRBJ1-2, with D uncertain. The CDR3 length is 12 residues. Germline V gene data show CDR1 as KGHDR and CDR2 as SFDVKD. Trimming pared 3 bases from V and 6 bases from J, leaving 7 bases between. The CDR3 here is CATSDRGHGYTF. Here the CDR3 DNA reads TGTGCCACCAGTGATCGGGGTCATGGCTACACCTTC.

This sequence joins TRBV9 and TRBJ1-1, with D uncertain. Germline lookup yields CDR1 SGDLS and CDR2 YYNGEE. The CDR3 is 20 residues long. V lost 0 bases, J lost 0 bases, and 24 bases lay in between. In DNA, the CDR3 is TGTGCCAGCAGCGTAGTAGTACCGGGGAGGGCGCCATGGGTGAACACTGAAGCTTTCTTT. Translation: CASSVVVPGRAPWVNTEAFF.

This clone occurred a few times. The chain is built from TRBV25-1 and TRBJ1-2; D not certain. This CDR3 is 12 amino acids long. The V and J ends lost 5 bases and 3 bases respectively, with 7 bases between them. The germline V gene encodes CDR1 MGHDK and CDR2 SYGVNS. The CDR3 nucleotides are TGTGCCAGCAGTAATACGGACTATGGCTACACCTTC. Protein product: CASSNTDYGYTF.

The rearrangement joins TRBV7-8 to TRBJ2-1, with a tentative D call TRBD2 (5 bases). V lost 1 base, J lost 0 bases, and 10 bases lay in between. The CDR3 runs 16 residues. Germline lookup yields CDR1 SGHVS and CDR2 FQNEAQ. The CDR3 coding sequence is TGTGCCAGCAGCTTAGTTCCTAGCAGCTCCTACAATGAGCAGTTCTTC. It is translated as CASSLVPSSSYNEQFF.

This sequence joins TRBV10-2 and TRBJ2-4; 8 bases are shared with TRBD1. The V and J ends lost 3 bases and 0 bases, in that order; junction bases with no gene match: 7. CDR3 length: 17 amino acids. Germline lookup yields CDR1 WSHSY and CDR2 SAAADI. The CDR3 spells CASSEGRQGLAKNIQYF. CDR3 coding DNA: TGCGCCAGCAGTGAAGGGCGACAGGGGCTAGCCAAAAACATTCAGTACTTC.

The rearrangement uses TRBV3-1 (or the pseudogene TRBV3-2) and TRBJ1-1, with 9 bases that match TRBD1. V shed 4 bases, J shed 5 bases, and the junction held 5 bases outside the gene matches. The CDR3 is 14 residues long. CDR1 LGHDT and CDR2 YNNKEL come from the germline V gene (reference sequence). CDR3 DNA: TGTGCCAGCAGCCCTGACAGGGGGAGGACTGAAGCTTTCTTT. Protein product: CASSPDRGRTEAFF.

The J gene is TRBJ2-7, the V gene TRBV5-6, with TRBD2 identical over 11 bases. This CDR3 is built from 17 residues. V was clipped by 5 bases and J by 7 bases; unmatched bases: 17. Germline V gene data show CDR1 as SGHDT and CDR2 as YYEEEE. The CDR3 sequence is CASRTGTSGPWFWEQYF. For the CDR3, the DNA is TGTGCCAGCAGAACCGGGACTAGCGGACCTTGGTTTTGGGAGCAGTACTTC.

The chain has TRBV7-2 and TRBJ2-7; D is unclear. This CDR3 is built from 14 residues. Germline-derived CDR1 and CDR2 are SGHTA and FQGNSA. Trimming shortened V by 4 bases and J by 2 bases, and 12 bases separated the two germline ends. Written as DNA, the CDR3 is TGTGCCAGCAGCTCATACTTAAACCCCTACGAGCAGTACTTC. It codes for CASSSYLNPYEQYF.

The J gene is TRBJ2-2, the V gene TRBV15; 9 nucleotides agree with TRBD1. The CDR3 covers 16 residues. Per the germline V gene, CDR1 is LNHNV and CDR2 is YYDKDF (reference sequence). Losses at the gene ends were 3 bases for V and 3 bases for J; bases not matched to a gene: 5. The CDR3 loop reads CATSRGQGWDTGELFF. The CDR3 DNA follows: TGTGCCACCAGCAGGGGACAGGGTTGGGACACCGGGGAGCTGTTTTTT.

The chain combines TRBV4-1 with TRBJ1-6; 11 nucleotides match TRBD1. Germline values: CDR1 MGHRA, CDR2 YSYEKL. This CDR3 contains 18 residues. V dropped 1 base and J dropped 5; count of bases not matched to a gene: 7. CDR3 DNA sequence: TGCGCCAGCAGCCAAGCTCAGGACAGGGGGCTCAATAATTCACCCCTCCACTTT. It encodes CASSQAQDRGLNNSPLHF.

This chain uses TRBV7-2 with TRBJ2-1, with 9 bases fitting TRBD1. The germline gives CDR1 SGHTA, CDR2 FQGNSA. This CDR3 region has 15 residues. With 5 bases clipped from V and 2 bases from J, the junction kept 4 bases outside the gene matches. The CDR3 DNA sequence: TGTGCCAGCAGCACACGACAGGGGGCCTACAATGAGCAGTTCTTC. This sequence encodes CASSTRQGAYNEQFF.

The chain combines TRBV9 with TRBJ2-3; D is perhaps TRBD1 (5 bases). Trimming cost V 2 bases and J 2 bases, with 12 bases left between them. Germline-derived CDR1 and CDR2 are SGDLS and YYNGEE. The CDR3 totals 15 residues. The CDR3 loop is CASSVVGAITDTQYF. CDR3 DNA sequence: TGTGCCAGCAGCGTCGTAGGGGCCATCACAGATACGCAGTATTTT.

The chain joins TRBV6-5 to TRBJ1-3, with D unclear. The CDR3 loop spans 16 amino acids. V was shortened by 0 bases and J by 2 bases, with 11 bases between the two germline ends. Germline values: CDR1 MNHEY, CDR2 SVGAGI. The CDR3: CASSYSNGLAGNTIYF. The DNA for the CDR3 is TGTGCCAGCAGTTACTCGAATGGGCTGGCTGGAAACACCATATATTTT.

The gene calls are TRBV28 and TRBJ1-5, with 7 bases identical to TRBD1. V shed 3 bases and J 7 bases; nucleotides not matched to a gene: 12. CDR1 is MDHEN and CDR2 is SYDVKM in the germline V gene. CDR3 length: 16 amino acids. CDR3 DNA sequence: TGTGCCAGCAGTTTCCGGGGACAGCCCCGGGGGCAGCCCCAGCATTTT. As protein: CASSFRGQPRGQPQHF.

The V and J genes are TRBV28 and TRBJ2-4; D possibly corresponds to TRBD2 (5 bases). From germline, CDR1 is MDHEN and CDR2 SYDVKM. The CDR3 is 15 residues long. Between the trimmed V and J ends, which lost 5 bases and 4 bases, there was a span of 15 bases. As DNA, the CDR3 is TGTGCCAGCAGTGAGCCGACCGGGAAGAAAAACATTCAGTACTTC. It is translated as CASSEPTGKKNIQYF.

This clone was seen more than once but under ten times. The V call is TRBV12-3 or TRBV12-4, the J call TRBJ1-6; D not resolved. There are 13 residues in the CDR3. V dropped 5 bases and J dropped 9 bases, with 11 bases sitting between them. DNA of the CDR3: TGTGCCAGCAGTGTAAACGAGGGTTCACCCCTCCACTTT. Protein product: CASSVNEGSPLHF.

The rearrangement uses TRBV10-3 and TRBJ1-1; D might be TRBD1 (5 bases). This CDR3 is built from 15 residues. V shed 4 bases and J shed 0 bases, with 12 bases lying between them. Germline V gene sequence: CDR1 ENHRY, CDR2 SYGVKD. CDR3 region: CAISGAGGVNTEAFF. The CDR3 bases are TGTGCCATCAGTGGGGCGGGGGGTGTGAACACTGAAGCTTTCTTT.

The rearrangement joins TRBV18 to TRBJ2-1; TRBD2 matches at 7 bases. In germline, CDR1 is KGHSH, CDR2 LQKENI. This CDR3 region has 15 residues. Trimming cost V 5 bases and J 3 bases; bases outside gene matches: 7. The CDR3: CASSSLAGDYNEQFF. DNA for the CDR3: TGTGCCAGCTCAAGTTTAGCGGGTGACTACAATGAGCAGTTCTTC. Drawing the rest from reference TRBV18 and TRBJ2-1, the complete variable domain is NAGVMQNPRHLVRRRGQEARLRCSPMKGHSHVYWYRQLPEEGLKFMVYLQKENIIDESGMPKERFSAEFPKEGPSILRIQQVVRGDSAAYFCASSSLAGDYNEQFFGPGTRLTVL.

This clone was seen a single time. The CDR3 DNA sequence: TGTGCCAGTAGTACACGGACAGGTTCCGGCTACACCTTC. This codes for CASSTRTGSGYTF. The gene calls are TRBV19 and TRBJ1-2; 7 nucleotides match TRBD1. The germline CDR1 and CDR2 sequences are LNHDA and SQIVND (reference sequence). This CDR3 has 13 amino acids. V dropped 4 bases and J dropped 8; count of bases not matched to a gene: 7.